This is a list of T cell receptor beta chains from one sample in a study of T-cell memory formation after mild COVID-19. TCRdb processed the 5' RACE reads anew with MiXCR; each CDR3 protein has one entry. This table holds 200,000 to 250,000 distinct CDR3 sequences, over 9.5% found once. The sequencing input was PBMCs or a T cell subset sorted from them (not recorded which). All receptors come from a man aged 18 to 30 who had mild COVID-19 (a few samples of this study predate the infection). Cell type and time point are not known. Both conserved end residues are part of each CDR3. A D gene is named only where the DNA matches it firmly. The size field is filled for only some rows; it gives once, few, many or a size class.

V gene,J gene,D gene,clone size,CDR3 DNA,CDR3 protein
TRBV2,TRBJ2-1,.,.,TGTGCCAGCAGTGCCCTTCCAAGGGGGGAGCAGTTCTTC,CASSALPRGEQFF
TRBV9,TRBJ1-3,.,many,TGTGCCAGCAGCGAAGGGGGGGGACGCGATATTGGAAACACCATATATTTT,CASSEGGGRDIGNTIYF
TRBV29-1,TRBJ1-3,.,.,TGCAGCGGGTCGGACACGGGCTCTGGAAACACCATATATTTT,CSGSDTGSGNTIYF
TRBV6-1,TRBJ2-1,.,.,TGTGCCAGCAGTGATTTCGGGCCGAGGGATGAGCAGTTCTTC,CASSDFGPRDEQFF
TRBV29-1,TRBJ2-7,TRBD1,few,TGCAGCGTAGGAACCGGGACAGGGGGAAGCGAGCAGTACTTC,CSVGTGTGGSEQYF
TRBV3-1,TRBJ2-1,.,.,TGTGCCAGCAGCCACGCGGCAGGTGAGCAGTTCTTC,CASSHAAGEQFF
TRBV19,TRBJ1-2,.,.,TGTGCCAGTAGTATTGGAGTACGTGGCTACACCTTC,CASSIGVRGYTF
TRBV5-1,TRBJ2-7,TRBD2,.,TGCGCCAGCAGCTTGGTTCGGCCTAGCGGGGGTGAGCAGTACTTC,CASSLVRPSGGEQYF
TRBV2,TRBJ2-3,TRBD2,.,TGTGCCAGCACTAAATCAGCGGGGGATTCAGATACGCAGTATTTT,CASTKSAGDSDTQYF
TRBV5-1,TRBJ1-1,.,few,TGCGCCAGCAGCCTCCCGTCAGGGAATTTGGACACTGAAGCTTTCTTT,CASSLPSGNLDTEAFF
TRBV20-1,TRBJ1-4,.,.,TGCAGTGCTCGAGACAGAATCCCTGAAAAACTGTTTTTT,CSARDRIPEKLFF
TRBV4-3,TRBJ2-3,.,.,TGCGCCAGCAGCCAAGTGTTTGTGGGGGTGGGCACAGATACGCAGTATTTT,CASSQVFVGVGTDTQYF
TRBV12-3/TRBV12-4,TRBJ1-2,TRBD1,.,TGTGCCAGCAGCCCTGGACAGGTCAACTATGGCTACACCTTC,CASSPGQVNYGYTF